This T cell receptor (beta chain) is drawn from a study of shared clonotypes between healthy human individuals. Overall study results and limits: Estimated richness was generally greater in naive than memory subsets. When naive CD4 clonotypes were compared across a few donors, 5% to 5.5% were shared.

TCRdb's table, derived via immunoSEQ multiplex PCR, lists solely in-frame clones and lacks some. The sample consists of around 2.5 million clones, roughly 93% of them appearing once. Per the germline V gene, CDR1 is ENHRY and CDR2 is SYGVKD. The CDR3 length is 16 residues. The junction had 5 bases not matched to a gene; V was cut back by 2 bases and J by 0 bases. Details on this clone: What it binds is not known.

The receptor comes from a man aged 18 to 29 in good health. Some clones in this sample may be carry-over from other donors' samples. This sequence joins TRBV10-3 and TRBJ1-1, with 8 bases identical to TRBD1. The sequenced material came from naive CD4+ T cells from PBMCs. Subset meaning: CD45RA+ positively selected. The CDR3, as DNA: TGTGCCATCAGTGAGGGGCCAGGGGGCTTGAACACTGAAGCTTTCTTT. It codes for CAISEGPGGLNTEAFF.